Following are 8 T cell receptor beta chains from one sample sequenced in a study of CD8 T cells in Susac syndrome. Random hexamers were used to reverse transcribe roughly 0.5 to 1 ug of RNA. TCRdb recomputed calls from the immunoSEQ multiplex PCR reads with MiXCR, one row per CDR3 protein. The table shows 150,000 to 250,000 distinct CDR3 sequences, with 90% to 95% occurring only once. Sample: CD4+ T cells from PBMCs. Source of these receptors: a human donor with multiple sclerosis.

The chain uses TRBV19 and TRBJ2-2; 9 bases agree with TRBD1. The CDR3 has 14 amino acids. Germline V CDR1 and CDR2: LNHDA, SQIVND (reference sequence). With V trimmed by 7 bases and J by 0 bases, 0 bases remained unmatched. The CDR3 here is CASNRGPNTGELFF. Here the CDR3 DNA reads TGTGCCAGTAACAGGGGGCCGAACACCGGGGAGCTGTTTTTT.

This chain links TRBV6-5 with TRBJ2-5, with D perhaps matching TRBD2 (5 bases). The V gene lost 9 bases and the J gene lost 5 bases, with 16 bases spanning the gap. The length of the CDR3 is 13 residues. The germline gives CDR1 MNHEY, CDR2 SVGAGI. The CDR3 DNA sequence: TGTGCCAGTTGTCAGCGGACTGGGGAGACCCAGTACTTC. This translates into CASCQRTGETQYF.

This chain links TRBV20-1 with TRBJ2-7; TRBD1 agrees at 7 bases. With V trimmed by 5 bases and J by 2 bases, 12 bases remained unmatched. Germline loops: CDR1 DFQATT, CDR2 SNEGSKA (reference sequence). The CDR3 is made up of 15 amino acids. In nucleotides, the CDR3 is TGCAGTGCTGGAAGGAAGACAGGGAACGCCTACGAGCAGTACTTC. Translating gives CSAGRKTGNAYEQYF.

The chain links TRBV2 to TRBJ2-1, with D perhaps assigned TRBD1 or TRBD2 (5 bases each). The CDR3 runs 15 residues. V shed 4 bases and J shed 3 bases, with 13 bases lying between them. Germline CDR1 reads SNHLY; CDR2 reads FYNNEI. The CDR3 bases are TGTGCCAGCAGTGGGGACGGATGGTACTACAATGAGCAGTTCTTC. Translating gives CASSGDGWYYNEQFF. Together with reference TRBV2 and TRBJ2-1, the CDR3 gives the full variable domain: EPEVTQTPSHQVTQMGQEVILRCVPISNHLYFYWYRQILGQKVEFLVSFYNNEISEKSEIFDDQFSVERPDGSNFTLKIRSTKLEDSAMYFCASSGDGWYYNEQFFGPGTRLTVL.

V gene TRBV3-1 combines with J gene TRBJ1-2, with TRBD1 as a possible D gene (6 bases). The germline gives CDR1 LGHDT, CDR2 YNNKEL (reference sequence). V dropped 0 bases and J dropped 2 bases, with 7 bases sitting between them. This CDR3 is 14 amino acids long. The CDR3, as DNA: TGTGCCAGCAGCCAAGACCAGGGGAACTATGGCTACACCTTC. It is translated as CASSQDQGNYGYTF.

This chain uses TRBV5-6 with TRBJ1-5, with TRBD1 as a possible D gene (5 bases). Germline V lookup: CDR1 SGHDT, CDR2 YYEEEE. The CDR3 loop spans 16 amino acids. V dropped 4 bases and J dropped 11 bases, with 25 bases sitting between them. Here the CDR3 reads CASSRFRGTHSQAQHF. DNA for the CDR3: TGTGCCAGCAGCCGGTTCAGAGGGACCCATTCGCAGGCCCAGCATTTT.

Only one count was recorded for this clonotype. In DNA form, the CDR3 reads TGCAGCCCCGGGCGGGGCTTGGGGACTGAAGCTTTCTTT. Translating gives CSPGRGLGTEAFF. The genes are TRBV29-1 and TRBJ1-1; TRBD1 might be the D (5 bases). Trimming shortened V by 8 bases and J by 5 bases, and 18 bases separated the two germline ends. Per the germline V gene, CDR1 is SQVTM and CDR2 is ANQGSEA. The length of the CDR3 is 13 residues.

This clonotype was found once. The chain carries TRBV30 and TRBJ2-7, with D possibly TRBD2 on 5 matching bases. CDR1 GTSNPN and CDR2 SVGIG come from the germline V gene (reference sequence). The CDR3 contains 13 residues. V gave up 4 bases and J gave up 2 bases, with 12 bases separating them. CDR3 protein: CAWNRGSTYEQYF. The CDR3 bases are TGTGCCTGGAATCGGGGTAGCACCTACGAGCAGTACTTC.